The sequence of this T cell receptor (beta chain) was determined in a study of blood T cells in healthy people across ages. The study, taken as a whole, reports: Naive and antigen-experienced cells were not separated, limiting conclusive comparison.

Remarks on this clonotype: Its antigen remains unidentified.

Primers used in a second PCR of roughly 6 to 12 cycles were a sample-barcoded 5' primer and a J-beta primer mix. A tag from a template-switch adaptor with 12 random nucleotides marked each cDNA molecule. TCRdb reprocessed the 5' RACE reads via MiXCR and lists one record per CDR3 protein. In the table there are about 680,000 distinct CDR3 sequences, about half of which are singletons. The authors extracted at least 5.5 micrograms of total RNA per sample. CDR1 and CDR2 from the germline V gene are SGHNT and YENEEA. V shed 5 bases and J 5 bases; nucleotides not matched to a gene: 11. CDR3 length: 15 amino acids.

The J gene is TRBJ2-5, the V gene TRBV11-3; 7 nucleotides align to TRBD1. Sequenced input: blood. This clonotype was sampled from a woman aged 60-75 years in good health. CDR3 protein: CASSPGTDYRETQYF. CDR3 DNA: TGTGCCAGCAGCCCCGGGACAGACTACAGGGAGACCCAGTACTTC.